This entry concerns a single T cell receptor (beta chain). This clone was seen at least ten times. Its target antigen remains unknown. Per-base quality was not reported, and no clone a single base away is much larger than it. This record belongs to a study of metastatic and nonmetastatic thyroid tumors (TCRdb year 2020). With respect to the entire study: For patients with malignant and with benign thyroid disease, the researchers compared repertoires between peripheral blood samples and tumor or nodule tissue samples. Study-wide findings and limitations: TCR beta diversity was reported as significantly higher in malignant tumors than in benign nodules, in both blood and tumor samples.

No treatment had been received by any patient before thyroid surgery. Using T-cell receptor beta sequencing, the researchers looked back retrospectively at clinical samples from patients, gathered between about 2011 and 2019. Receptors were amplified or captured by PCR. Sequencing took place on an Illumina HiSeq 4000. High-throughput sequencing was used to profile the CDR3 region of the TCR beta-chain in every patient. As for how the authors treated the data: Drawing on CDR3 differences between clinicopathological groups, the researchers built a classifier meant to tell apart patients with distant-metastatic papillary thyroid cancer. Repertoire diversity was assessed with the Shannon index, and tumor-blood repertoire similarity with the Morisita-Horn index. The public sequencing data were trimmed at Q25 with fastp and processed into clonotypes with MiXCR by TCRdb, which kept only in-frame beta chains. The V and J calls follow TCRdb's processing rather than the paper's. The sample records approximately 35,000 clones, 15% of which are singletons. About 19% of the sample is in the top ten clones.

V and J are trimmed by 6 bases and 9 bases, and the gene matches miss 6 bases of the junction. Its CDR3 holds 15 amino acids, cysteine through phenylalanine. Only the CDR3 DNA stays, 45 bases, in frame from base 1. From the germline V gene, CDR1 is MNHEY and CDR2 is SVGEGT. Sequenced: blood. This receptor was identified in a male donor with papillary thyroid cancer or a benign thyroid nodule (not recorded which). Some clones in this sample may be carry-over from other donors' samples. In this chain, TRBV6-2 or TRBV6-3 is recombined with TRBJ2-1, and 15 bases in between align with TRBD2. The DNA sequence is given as TGTGCCAGCAGGGGGGGGACTAGCGGGAGGTTTGAGCAGTTCTTC. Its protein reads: CASRGGTSGRFEQFF.